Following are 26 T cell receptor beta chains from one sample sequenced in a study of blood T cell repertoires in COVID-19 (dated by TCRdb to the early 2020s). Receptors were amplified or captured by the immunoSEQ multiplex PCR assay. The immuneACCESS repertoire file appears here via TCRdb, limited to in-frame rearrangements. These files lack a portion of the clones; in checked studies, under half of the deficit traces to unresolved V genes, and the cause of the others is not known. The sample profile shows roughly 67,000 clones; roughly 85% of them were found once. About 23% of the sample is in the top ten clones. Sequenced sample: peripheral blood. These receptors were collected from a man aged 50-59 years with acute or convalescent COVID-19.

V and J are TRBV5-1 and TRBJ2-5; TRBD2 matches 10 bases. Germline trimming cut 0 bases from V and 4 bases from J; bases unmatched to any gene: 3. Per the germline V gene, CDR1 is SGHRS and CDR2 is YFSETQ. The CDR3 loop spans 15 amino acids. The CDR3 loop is CASSLVASGGETQYF. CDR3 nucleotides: TGCGCCAGCAGCTTGGTCGCTAGCGGGGGAGAGACCCAGTACTTC.

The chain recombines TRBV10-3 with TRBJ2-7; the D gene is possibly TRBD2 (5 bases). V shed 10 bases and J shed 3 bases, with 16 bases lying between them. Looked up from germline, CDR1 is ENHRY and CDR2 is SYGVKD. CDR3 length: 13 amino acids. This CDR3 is CATRRAADYEQYF. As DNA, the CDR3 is TGTGCCACCCGGCGGGCAGCAGACTACGAGCAGTACTTC.

CDR3 protein: CASSRTEFYGYTF. CDR3 coding DNA: TGTGCCAGCAGCCGGACAGAATTCTATGGCTACACCTTC. V is TRBV5-4 and J is TRBJ1-2; D is perhaps TRBD1 (6 bases). The V end was cut by 4 bases, the J end by 4 bases, with 11 bases between. The CDR3 sequence is 13 residues long. Germline lookup yields CDR1 SGHNT and CDR2 YYREEE (reference sequence).

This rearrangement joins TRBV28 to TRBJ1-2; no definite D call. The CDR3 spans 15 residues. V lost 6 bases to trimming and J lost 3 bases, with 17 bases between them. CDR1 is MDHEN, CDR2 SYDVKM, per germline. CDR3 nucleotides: TGTGCCAGCAGGGGCGCCAGGTATTGGGACTATGGCTACACCTTC. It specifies CASRGARYWDYGYTF.

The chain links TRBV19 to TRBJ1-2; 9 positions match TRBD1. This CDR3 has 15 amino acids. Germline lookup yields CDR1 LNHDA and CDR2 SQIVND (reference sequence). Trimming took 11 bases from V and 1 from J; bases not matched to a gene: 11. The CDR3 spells CAAARTGEGNYGYTF. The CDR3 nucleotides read TGTGCCGCCGCGAGGACAGGGGAGGGTAACTATGGCTACACCTTC.

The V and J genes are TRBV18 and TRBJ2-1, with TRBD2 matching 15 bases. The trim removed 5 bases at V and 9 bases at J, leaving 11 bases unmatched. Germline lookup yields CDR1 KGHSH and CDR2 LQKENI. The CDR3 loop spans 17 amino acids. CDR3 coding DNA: TGTGCCAGCTCAGCCCGGCCGGGACTAGCGGGGGGCCGTGAGCAGTTCTTC. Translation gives CASSARPGLAGGREQFF.

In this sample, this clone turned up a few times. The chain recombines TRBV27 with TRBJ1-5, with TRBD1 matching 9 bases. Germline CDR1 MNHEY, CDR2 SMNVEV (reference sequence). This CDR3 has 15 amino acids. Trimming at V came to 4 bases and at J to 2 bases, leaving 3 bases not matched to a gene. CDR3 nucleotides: TGTGCCAGCAGTTCACAGGGGGCGCGCAATCAGCCCCAGCATTTT. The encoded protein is CASSSQGARNQPQHF.

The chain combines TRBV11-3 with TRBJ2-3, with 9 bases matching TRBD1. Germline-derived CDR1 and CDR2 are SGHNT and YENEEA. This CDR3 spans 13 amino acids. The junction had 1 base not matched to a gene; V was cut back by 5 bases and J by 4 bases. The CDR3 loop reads CASSRQGADTQYF. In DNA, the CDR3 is TGTGCCAGCAGCAGACAGGGGGCAGATACGCAGTATTTT. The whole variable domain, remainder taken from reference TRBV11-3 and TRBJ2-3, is EAGVVQSPRYKIIEKKQPVAFWCNPISGHNTLYWYLQNLGQGPELLIRYENEEAVDDSQLPKDRFSAERLKGVDSTLKIQPAELGDSAVYLCASSRQGADTQYFGPGTRLTVL.

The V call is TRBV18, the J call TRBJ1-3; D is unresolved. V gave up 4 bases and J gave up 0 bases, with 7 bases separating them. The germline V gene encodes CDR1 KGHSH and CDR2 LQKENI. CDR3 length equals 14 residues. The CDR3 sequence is CASSQSSSGNTIYF. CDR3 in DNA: TGTGCCAGCTCACAATCCAGCTCTGGAAACACCATATATTTT. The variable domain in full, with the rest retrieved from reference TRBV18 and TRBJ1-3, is NAGVMQNPRHLVRRRGQEARLRCSPMKGHSHVYWYRQLPEEGLKFMVYLQKENIIDESGMPKERFSAEFPKEGPSILRIQQVVRGDSAAYFCASSQSSSGNTIYFGEGSWLTVV.

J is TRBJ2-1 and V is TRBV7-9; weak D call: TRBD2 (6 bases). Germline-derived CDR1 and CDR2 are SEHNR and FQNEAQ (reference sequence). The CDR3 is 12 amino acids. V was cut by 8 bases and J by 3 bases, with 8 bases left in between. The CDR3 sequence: CASRGSYNEQFF. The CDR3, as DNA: TGTGCCAGCCGGGGGAGCTACAATGAGCAGTTCTTC.

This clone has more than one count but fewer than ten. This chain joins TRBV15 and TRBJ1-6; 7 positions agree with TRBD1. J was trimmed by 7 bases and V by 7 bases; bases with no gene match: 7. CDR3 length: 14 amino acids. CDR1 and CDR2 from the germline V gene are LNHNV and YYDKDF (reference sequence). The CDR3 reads CATTETGSNSPLHF. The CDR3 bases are TGTGCCACCACCGAGACAGGGTCCAATTCACCCCTCCACTTT.

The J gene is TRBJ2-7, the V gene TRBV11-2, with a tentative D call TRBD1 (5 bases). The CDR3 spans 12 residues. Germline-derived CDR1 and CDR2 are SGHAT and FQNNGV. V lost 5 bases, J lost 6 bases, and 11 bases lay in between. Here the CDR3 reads CASSPDSSEQYV. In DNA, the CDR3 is TGTGCCAGCAGCCCTGACAGTTCCGAGCAGTACGTC.

The CDR3 nucleotides are TGTGCCTGGGGGCGGGAACCAACTAATGAAAAACTGTTTTTT. This sequence encodes CAWGREPTNEKLFF. This chain uses TRBV30 with TRBJ1-4; D unclear. This CDR3 comprises 14 residues. V was cut by 5 bases and J by 0 bases, with 10 bases left in between. Looked up from germline, CDR1 is GTSNPN and CDR2 is SVGIG (reference sequence). Using reference TRBV30 and TRBJ1-4 for the parts outside the CDR3, the full variable domain is SQTIHQWPATLVQPVGSPLSLECTVEGTSNPNLYWYRQAAGRGLQLLFYSVGIGQISSEVPQNLSASRPQDRQFILSSKKLLLSDSGFYLCAWGREPTNEKLFFGSGTQLSVL.

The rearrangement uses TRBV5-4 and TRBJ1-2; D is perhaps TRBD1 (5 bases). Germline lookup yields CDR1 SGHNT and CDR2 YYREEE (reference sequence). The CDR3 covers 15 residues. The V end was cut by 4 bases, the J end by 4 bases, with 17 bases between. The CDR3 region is CASSPGGASAYGYTF. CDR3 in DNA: TGTGCCAGCAGCCCCGGTGGGGCGTCGGCCTATGGCTACACCTTC.

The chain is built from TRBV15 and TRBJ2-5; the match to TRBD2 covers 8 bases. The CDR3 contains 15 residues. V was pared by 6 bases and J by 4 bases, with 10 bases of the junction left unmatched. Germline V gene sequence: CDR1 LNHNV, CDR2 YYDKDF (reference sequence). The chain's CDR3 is CATRSVGAGGETQYF. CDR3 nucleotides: TGTGCCACCAGGTCGGTCGGGGCGGGGGGAGAGACCCAGTACTTC.

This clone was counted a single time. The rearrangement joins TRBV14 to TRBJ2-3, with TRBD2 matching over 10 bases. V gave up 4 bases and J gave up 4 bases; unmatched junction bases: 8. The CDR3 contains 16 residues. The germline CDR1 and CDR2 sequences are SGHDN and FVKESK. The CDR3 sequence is CASSRPSGGASDTQYF. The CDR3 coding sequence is TGTGCCAGCAGCCGGCCGAGCGGGGGGGCTTCAGATACGCAGTATTTT.

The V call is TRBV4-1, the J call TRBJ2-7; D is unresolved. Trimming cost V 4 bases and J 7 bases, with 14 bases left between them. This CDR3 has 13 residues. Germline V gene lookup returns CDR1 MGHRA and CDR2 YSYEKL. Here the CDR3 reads CASSPSDRDEQYF. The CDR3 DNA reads TGCGCCAGCAGCCCGAGCGATCGAGATGAGCAGTACTTC.

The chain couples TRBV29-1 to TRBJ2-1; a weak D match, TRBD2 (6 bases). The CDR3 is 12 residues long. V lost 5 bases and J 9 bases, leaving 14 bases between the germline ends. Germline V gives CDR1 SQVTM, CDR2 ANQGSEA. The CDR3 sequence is CSVSEGSIEQFF. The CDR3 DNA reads TGCAGCGTTTCGGAGGGAAGTATTGAGCAGTTCTTC.

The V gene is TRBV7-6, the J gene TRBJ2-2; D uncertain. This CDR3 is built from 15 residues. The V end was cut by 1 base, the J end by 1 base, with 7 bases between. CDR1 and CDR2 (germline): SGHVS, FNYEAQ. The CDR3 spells CASSLVAENTGELFF. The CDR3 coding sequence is TGTGCCAGCAGCTTAGTGGCAGAGAACACCGGGGAGCTGTTTTTT.

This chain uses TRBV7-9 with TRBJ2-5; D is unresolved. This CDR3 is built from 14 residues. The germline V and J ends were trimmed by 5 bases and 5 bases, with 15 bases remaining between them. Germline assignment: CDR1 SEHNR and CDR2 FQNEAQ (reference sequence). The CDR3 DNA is TGTGCCAGCAGCCGAGGAAGGAGATGGGAGACCCAGTACTTC. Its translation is CASSRGRRWETQYF.

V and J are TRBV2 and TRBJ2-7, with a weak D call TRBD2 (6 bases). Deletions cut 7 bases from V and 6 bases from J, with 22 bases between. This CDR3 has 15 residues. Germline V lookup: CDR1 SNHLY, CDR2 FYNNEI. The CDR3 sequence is CASILGRRRVGEQYV. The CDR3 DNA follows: TGTGCCAGCATTCTAGGTCGTAGGAGGGTAGGCGAGCAGTACGTC.

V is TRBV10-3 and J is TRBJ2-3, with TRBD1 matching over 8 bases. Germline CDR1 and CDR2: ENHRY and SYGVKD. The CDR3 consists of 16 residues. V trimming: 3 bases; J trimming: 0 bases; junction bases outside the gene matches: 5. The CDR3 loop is CAISESPGGSTDTQYF. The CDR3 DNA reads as TGTGCCATCAGTGAAAGTCCAGGGGGCAGCACAGATACGCAGTATTTT.

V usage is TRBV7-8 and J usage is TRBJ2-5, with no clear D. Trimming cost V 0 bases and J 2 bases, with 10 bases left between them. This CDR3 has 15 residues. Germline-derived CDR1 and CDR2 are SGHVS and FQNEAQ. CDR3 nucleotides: TGTGCCAGCAGCTTAGCGCAGGCAGAGCAAGAGACCCAGTACTTC. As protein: CASSLAQAEQETQYF.

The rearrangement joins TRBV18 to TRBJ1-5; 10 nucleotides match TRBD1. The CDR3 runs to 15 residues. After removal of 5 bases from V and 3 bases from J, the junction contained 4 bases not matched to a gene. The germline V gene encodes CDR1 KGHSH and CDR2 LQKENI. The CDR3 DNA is TGTGCCAGCTCAGCCGGGACAGGGGACAATCAGCCCCAGCATTTT. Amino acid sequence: CASSAGTGDNQPQHF.

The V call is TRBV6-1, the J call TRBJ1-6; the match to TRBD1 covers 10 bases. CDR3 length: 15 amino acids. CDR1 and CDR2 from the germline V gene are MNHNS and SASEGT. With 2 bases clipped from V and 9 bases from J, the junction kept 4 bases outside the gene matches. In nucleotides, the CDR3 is TGTGCCAGCAGTGAAACCCGGGACAGGGGTTCACCCCTCCACTTT. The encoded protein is CASSETRDRGSPLHF.

The CDR3 sequence is CASSHGSNQPQHF. As DNA, the CDR3 is TGTGCCAGCAGCCACGGTAGCAATCAGCCCCAGCATTTT. The genes are TRBV14 and TRBJ1-5; D ambiguous. The V end lost 3 bases, the J end lost 0 bases, and 3 bases lay between the germline ends. The CDR3 loop spans 13 amino acids. The germline V gene encodes CDR1 SGHDN and CDR2 FVKESK. Full variable domain (remainder filled in from reference TRBV14 and TRBJ1-5): EAGVTQFPSHSVIEKGQTVTLRCDPISGHDNLYWYRRVMGKEIKFLLHFVKESKQDESGMPNNRFLAERTGGTYSTLKVQPAELEDSGVYFCASSHGSNQPQHFGDGTRLSIL.